This T cell receptor beta chain was documented in a study of blood T cell repertoires in COVID-19. Study in general: Samples of COVID-19 (acute and convalescent) were obtained from the United States, Italy and Spain. T cells, B-cell-depleted T cells, or PBMCs supplied cDNA or gDNA.

In the original analysis: Amplifying reference gene primers gave estimates of nucleated cell counts. Produced via immunoSEQ multiplex PCR; TCRdb's table is partial and in-frame only. D and trimming come from the DNA, and the V and J calls and clone size come from that table. This table holds 100,000 to 150,000 clones, about 70% found once. The CDR3 sequence is 19 residues long. Germline V CDR1 and CDR2: LGHNT, FRNRAP. Germline trimming cut 0 bases from V and 2 bases from J; bases unmatched to any gene: 15. This chain uses TRBV12-5 with TRBJ2-5; TRBD2 aligns across 7 bases. The sequencing sample was made of peripheral blood. This receptor was identified in a woman between 65 and 79 years old with acute or convalescent COVID-19. The CDR3 is CASGLVLNWAGVGQETQYF. The CDR3 DNA reads TGTGCTAGTGGTTTGGTACTGAATTGGGCGGGAGTAGGACAAGAGACCCAGTACTTC.